This T cell receptor (beta chain) was profiled in a study of T cells in Graves' hyperthyroidism and ophthalmopathy. Whole-study results and caveats: Most clonotypes expanded in the thyroid (above 0.001) were also present in blood. Ophthalmopathy onset followed model prediction by a median around 6.6 months.

This CDR3 has 15 amino acids. Trimming stripped 4 bases from V and 11 bases from J, with 18 bases between. Germline V gives CDR1 MNHEY, CDR2 SMNVEV (reference sequence). Every diagnosis used clinical symptoms, serum thyroxine and TRAb, thyroid ultrasound and orbital computed tomography. The source material, RNA transcripts, was used to amplify TCR beta CDR3 regions. First-round RT-PCR of the TCR CDR3 relied on the HTBI primer set. TCRdb fed the multiplex PCR reads into MiXCR, producing one record per CDR3 protein. The table records some 620,000 distinct CDR3 sequences, 15% to 20% of them present only once. As concerns this clonotype: Antigen: not known.

The sequence was collected from a woman aged 25 to 45 with Graves' hyperthyroidism. The rearrangement uses TRBV27 and TRBJ1-6, with D unclear. Sequenced sample: blood. The CDR3: CASSSFIGSGTPLHF. The CDR3 nucleotides are TGTGCCAGCAGTTCCTTTATCGGCTCGGGGACACCCCTCCACTTT.